The 10 T cell receptor beta chains in this list originate from one sample, sequenced in a study of T cell responses to AZD1222 COVID-19 vaccine. Profiled with immunoSEQ multiplex PCR; TCRdb holds only in-frame clones, not every one. Of 150,000 to 200,000 clones detected, more than 90% appear once; the ten largest clones hold less than 4.5%. Sequencing was performed on peripheral blood, taken 28 days after the second dose of the MenACWY control vaccine. The receptors come from an adult who received the MenACWY meningococcal vaccine as a control.

The rearrangement uses TRBV19 and TRBJ2-2; TRBD2 aligns across 7 bases. V was clipped by 7 bases and J by 6 bases; unmatched bases: 14. Per the germline V gene, CDR1 is LNHDA and CDR2 is SQIVND (reference sequence). The CDR3 runs to 16 residues. The CDR3 bases are TGTGCCAGTACCCACCTCGGCGGGAGCGATCCCGGGGAGCTGTTTTTT. It encodes CASTHLGGSDPGELFF. The full variable domain, its missing parts supplied by reference TRBV19 and TRBJ2-2, is DGGITQSPKYLFRKEGQNVTLSCEQNLNHDAMYWYRQDPGQGLRLIYYSQIVNDFQKGDIAEGYSVSREKKESFPLTVTSAQKNPTAFYLCASTHLGGSDPGELFFGEGSRLTVL.

The chain is built from TRBV7-3 and TRBJ2-1; 9 bases fit TRBD2. The length of the CDR3 is 17 residues. The germline V gene encodes CDR1 SGHTA and CDR2 FQGTGA. V shed 0 bases and J 9 bases; nucleotides not matched to a gene: 12. The CDR3 DNA reads TGTGCCAGCAGCTTAACTCGCGGGAGGGGGTATGATGGTGAGCAGTTCTTC. It encodes CASSLTRGRGYDGEQFF. Using reference TRBV7-3 and TRBJ2-1 for the parts outside the CDR3, the full variable domain is GAGVSQTPSNKVTEKGKYVELRCDPISGHTALYWYRQSLGQGPEFLIYFQGTGAADDSGLPNDRFFAVRPEGSVSTLKIQRTERGDSAVYLCASSLTRGRGYDGEQFFGPGTRLTVL.

This clone has a single count. The chain links TRBV7-6 to TRBJ2-3; 12 nucleotides line up with TRBD2. Germline loops: CDR1 SGHVS, CDR2 FNYEAQ. The CDR3 is 16 residues long. With V trimmed by 5 bases and J by 9 bases, 12 bases remained unmatched. In DNA form, the CDR3 reads TGTGCCAGCAGCCCGATGCGGACTAGCGGGATTGGAACGCAGTATTTT. This codes for CASSPMRTSGIGTQYF.

This clone was recorded only once. The chain recombines TRBV6-5 with TRBJ1-6; D may be TRBD1 (5 bases). CDR1 and CDR2 from the germline V gene are MNHEY and SVGAGI. Trimming stripped 0 bases from V and 8 bases from J, with 11 bases between. This CDR3 spans 15 amino acids. DNA of the CDR3: TGTGCCAGCAGTTACTCGCCCTCGGGGGATTCACCCCTCCACTTT. This codes for CASSYSPSGDSPLHF.

J is TRBJ2-7 and V is TRBV5-5, with D unclear. From germline, CDR1 is SGHKS and CDR2 YYEKEE (reference sequence). Between the trimmed V and J ends, which lost 6 bases and 2 bases, there was a span of 12 bases. The CDR3 is 13 amino acids. CDR3 sequence reads: CASKTDLPYEQYF. The CDR3 bases are TGTGCCAGCAAAACGGACCTGCCCTACGAGCAGTACTTC.

The CDR3 DNA sequence: TGTGCCAGCAGCCAAGATAAACGAGGTAATCAGCCCCAGCATTTT. Its translation: CASSQDKRGNQPQHF. The chain carries TRBV4-2 and TRBJ1-5, with D unresolved. Trimming removed 0 bases at V and 4 bases at J, with 10 bases between. Germline assignment: CDR1 LGHNA and CDR2 YNFKEQ. The CDR3 consists of 15 residues.

This clone was observed once. This chain uses TRBV30 with TRBJ2-2, with a weak D call TRBD2 (6 bases). The V gene's germline CDR1 is GTSNPN and CDR2 SVGIG (reference sequence). V lost 2 bases and J 0 bases, leaving 10 bases between the germline ends. The CDR3 loop spans 15 amino acids. CDR3: CAWSRGGTNTGELFF. CDR3 bases: TGTGCCTGGAGTAGGGGCGGGACGAACACCGGGGAGCTGTTTTTT.

In its sample, this clone was seen once. The chain is built from TRBV3-1 (or the pseudogene TRBV3-2) and TRBJ2-5; perhaps TRBD2 as D (6 bases). Germline CDR1 and CDR2: LGHDT and YNNKEL (reference sequence). V gave up 6 bases and J gave up 4 bases, with 24 bases separating them. The CDR3 is 17 amino acids. The CDR3 reads CASSRDVGTPVRETQYF. The CDR3, as DNA: TGTGCCAGCAGTAGAGACGTCGGGACTCCGGTGCGAGAGACCCAGTACTTC.

The rearrangement uses TRBV7-6 and TRBJ2-3, with TRBD2 matching over 11 bases. The CDR3 loop spans 17 amino acids. The V and J ends lost 1 base and 2 bases, in that order; junction bases with no gene match: 5. CDR1 and CDR2 from the germline V gene are SGHVS and FNYEAQ. In DNA form, the CDR3 reads TGTGCCAGCAGCTTAGAGGTAGCGGGAGGGTTCACAGATACGCAGTATTTT. It specifies CASSLEVAGGFTDTQYF.

The rearrangement uses TRBV9 and TRBJ1-5; possible D gene TRBD1, 5 bases. Germline CDR1 and CDR2: SGDLS and YYNGEE. Between the trimmed V and J ends, which lost 7 bases and 6 bases, there was a span of 8 bases. The CDR3 covers 11 residues. The CDR3 is CASGTLQPQHF. The CDR3 region has the DNA TGTGCCAGCGGGACGCTTCAGCCCCAGCATTTT.